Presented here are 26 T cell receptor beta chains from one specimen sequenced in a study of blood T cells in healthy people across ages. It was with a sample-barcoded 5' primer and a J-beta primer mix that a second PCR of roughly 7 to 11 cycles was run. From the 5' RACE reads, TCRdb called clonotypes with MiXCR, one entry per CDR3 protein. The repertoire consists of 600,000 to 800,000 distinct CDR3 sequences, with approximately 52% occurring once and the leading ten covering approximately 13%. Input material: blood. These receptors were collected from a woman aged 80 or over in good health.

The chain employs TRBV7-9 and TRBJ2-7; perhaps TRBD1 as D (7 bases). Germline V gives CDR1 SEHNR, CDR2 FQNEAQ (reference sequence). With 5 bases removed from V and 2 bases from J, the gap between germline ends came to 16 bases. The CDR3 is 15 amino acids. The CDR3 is CASSVETRGAYEQYF. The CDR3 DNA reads TGTGCCAGCAGCGTAGAAACCAGGGGGGCCTACGAGCAGTACTTC.

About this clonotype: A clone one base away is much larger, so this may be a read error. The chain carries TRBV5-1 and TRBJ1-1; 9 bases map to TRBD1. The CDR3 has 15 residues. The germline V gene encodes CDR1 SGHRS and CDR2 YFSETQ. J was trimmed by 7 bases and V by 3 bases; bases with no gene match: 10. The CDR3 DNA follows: TGCGCCAGCAGCTGGGGACAGGGATCGAAAAGTGAAGCTTTCTTT. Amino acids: CASSWGQGSKSEAFF.

The CDR3 coding sequence is TGCAGTGCTAGGATCCGACTAGCGGGTAAACGCGAGGCAGATACGCAGTATTTT. Its protein is CSARIRLAGKREADTQYF. This chain links TRBV20-1 with TRBJ2-3; 10 nucleotides line up with TRBD2. Trimming took 3 bases from V and 4 from J; bases not matched to a gene: 16. Germline assignment: CDR1 DFQATT and CDR2 SNEGSKA (reference sequence). This CDR3 contains 18 residues.

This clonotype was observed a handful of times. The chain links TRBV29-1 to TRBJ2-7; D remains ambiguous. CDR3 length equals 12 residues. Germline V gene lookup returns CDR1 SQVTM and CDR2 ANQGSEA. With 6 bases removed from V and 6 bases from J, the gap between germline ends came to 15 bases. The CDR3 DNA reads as TGCAGCGTCACCTCCTCGACCTGCGAGCAGTACTTC. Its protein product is CSVTSSTCEQYF.

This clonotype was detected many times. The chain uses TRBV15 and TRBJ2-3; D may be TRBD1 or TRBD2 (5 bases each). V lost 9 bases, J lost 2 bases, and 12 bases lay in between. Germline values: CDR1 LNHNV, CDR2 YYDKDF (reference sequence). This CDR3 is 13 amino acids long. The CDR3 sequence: CATGVQLTDTQYF. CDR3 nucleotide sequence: TGTGCCACGGGGGTACAGCTCACAGATACGCAGTATTTT.

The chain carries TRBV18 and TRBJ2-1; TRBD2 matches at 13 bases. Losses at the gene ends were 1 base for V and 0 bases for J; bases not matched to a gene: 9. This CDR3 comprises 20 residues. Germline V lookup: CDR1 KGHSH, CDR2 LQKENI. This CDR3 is CASSPLIGLAGESSYNEQFF. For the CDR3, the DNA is TGTGCCAGCTCACCACTTATCGGACTAGCGGGGGAAAGCTCCTACAATGAGCAGTTCTTC.

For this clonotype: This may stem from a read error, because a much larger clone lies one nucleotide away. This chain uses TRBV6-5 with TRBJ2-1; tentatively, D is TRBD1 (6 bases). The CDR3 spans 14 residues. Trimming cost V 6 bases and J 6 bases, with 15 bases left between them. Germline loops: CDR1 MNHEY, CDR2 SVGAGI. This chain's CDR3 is CASSLGAGVNEQFF. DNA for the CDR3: TGTGCCAGCAGCCTCGGGGCAGGGGTCAATGAGCAGTTCTTC.

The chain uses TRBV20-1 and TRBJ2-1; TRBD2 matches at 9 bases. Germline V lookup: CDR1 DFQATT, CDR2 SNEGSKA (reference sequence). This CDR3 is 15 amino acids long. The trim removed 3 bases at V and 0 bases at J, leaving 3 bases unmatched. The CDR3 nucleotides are TGCAGTGCTAGGGCTAGCGGGGACTCCTACAATGAGCAGTTCTTC. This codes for CSARASGDSYNEQFF.

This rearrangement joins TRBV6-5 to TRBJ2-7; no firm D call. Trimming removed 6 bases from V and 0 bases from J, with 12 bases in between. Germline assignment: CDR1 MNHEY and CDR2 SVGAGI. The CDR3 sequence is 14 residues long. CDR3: CASSPRLFSYEQYF. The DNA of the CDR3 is TGTGCCAGCAGCCCTCGACTGTTCTCCTACGAGCAGTACTTC.

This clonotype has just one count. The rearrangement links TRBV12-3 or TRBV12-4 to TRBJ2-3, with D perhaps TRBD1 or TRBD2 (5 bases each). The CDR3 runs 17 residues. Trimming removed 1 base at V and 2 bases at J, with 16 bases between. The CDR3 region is CASSLDASRAPTDTQYF. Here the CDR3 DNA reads TGTGCCAGCAGTTTAGATGCTAGCAGGGCCCCCACAGATACGCAGTATTTT.

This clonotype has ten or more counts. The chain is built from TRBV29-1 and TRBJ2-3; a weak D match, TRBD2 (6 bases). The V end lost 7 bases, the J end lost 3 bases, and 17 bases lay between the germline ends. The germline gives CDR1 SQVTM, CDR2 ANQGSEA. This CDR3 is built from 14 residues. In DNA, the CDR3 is TGCAGCGCTACCGGGACTGACTCGACAGATACGCAGTATTTT. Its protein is CSATGTDSTDTQYF.

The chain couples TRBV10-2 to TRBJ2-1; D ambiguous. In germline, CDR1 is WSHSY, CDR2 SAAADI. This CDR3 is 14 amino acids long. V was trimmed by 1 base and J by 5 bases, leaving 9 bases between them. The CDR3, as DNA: TGCGCCAGCAGTGAGTGCGGCTGGGACAATGAGCAGTTCTTC. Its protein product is CASSECGWDNEQFF.

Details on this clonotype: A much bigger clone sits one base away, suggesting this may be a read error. The CDR3 sequence: CASSEGWGYTF. CDR3 DNA: TGTGCCAGCAGTGAAGGGTGGGGCTACACCTTC. The chain combines TRBV2 with TRBJ1-2; no definite D call. Germline CDR1 reads SNHLY; CDR2 reads FYNNEI. The CDR3 extends over 11 amino acids. Trimming left V 1 base short and J 8 bases short, with 5 bases between.

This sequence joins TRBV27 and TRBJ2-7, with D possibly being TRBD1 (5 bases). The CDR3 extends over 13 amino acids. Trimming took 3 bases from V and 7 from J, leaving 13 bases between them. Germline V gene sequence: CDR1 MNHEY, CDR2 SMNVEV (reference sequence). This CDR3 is CASSLVQVNEQYF. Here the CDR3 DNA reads TGTGCCAGCAGTTTGGTACAGGTCAATGAGCAGTACTTC.

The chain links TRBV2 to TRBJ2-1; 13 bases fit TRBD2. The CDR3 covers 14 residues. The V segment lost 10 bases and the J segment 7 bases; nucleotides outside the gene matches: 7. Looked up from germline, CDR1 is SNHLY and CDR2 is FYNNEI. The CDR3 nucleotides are TGTGCCAAGCAGGGACTAGCGGGGAATAATGAGCAGTTCTTC. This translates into CAKQGLAGNNEQFF.

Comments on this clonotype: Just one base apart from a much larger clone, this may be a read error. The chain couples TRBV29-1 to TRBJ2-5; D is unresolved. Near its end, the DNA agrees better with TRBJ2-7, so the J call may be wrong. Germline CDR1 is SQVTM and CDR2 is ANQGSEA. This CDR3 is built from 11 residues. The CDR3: CSVEESPEQYF. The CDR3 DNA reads TGCAGCGTTGAAGAATCCCCCGAGCAGTACTTC.

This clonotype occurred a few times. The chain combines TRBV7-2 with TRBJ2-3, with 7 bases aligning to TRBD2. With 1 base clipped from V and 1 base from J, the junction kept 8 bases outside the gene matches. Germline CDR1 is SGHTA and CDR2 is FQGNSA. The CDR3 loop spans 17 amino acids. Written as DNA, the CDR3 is TGTGCCAGCAGCTTAGTGTCCAGCGGGGCCGGCACAGATACGCAGTATTTT. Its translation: CASSLVSSGAGTDTQYF.

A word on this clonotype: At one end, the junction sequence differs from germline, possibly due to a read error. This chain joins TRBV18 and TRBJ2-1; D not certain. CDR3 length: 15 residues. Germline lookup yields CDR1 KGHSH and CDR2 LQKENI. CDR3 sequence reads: CARSHPLTAYNEQFF. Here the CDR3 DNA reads TGTGCCCGCTCTCACCCCCTGACGGCCTACAATGAGCAGTTCTTC.

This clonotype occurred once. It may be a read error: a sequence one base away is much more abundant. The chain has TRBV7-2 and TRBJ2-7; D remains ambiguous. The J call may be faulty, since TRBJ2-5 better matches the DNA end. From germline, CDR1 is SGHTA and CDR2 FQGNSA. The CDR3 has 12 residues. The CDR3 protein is CASSIAAETQYF. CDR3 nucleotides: TGTGCCAGCAGCATAGCCGCGGAGACCCAGTACTTC.

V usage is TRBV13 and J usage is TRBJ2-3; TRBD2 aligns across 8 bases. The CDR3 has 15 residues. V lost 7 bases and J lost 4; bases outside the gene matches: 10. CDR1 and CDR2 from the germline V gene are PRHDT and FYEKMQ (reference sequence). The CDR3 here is CASTRAGDAPDTQYF. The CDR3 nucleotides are TGTGCCAGCACCAGAGCGGGGGACGCCCCAGATACGCAGTATTTT.

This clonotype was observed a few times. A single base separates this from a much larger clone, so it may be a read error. CDR3 coding DNA: TGCAGTGCATTCCGGGGGACAGGGCCGCATGAGCAGTACTTC. It is translated as CSAFRGTGPHEQYF. The chain carries TRBV20-1 and TRBJ2-5; 9 nucleotides agree with TRBD1. Germline assignment: CDR1 DFQATT and CDR2 SNEGSKA (reference sequence). The junction had 16 bases not matched to a gene; V was cut back by 6 bases and J by 11 bases. The CDR3 sequence is 14 residues long.

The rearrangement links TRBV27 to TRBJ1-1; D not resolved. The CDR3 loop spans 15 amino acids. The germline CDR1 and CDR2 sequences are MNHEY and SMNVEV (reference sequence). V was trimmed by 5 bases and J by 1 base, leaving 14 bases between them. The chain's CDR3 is CASSLLGPPNTEAFF. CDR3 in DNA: TGTGCCAGCAGTCTATTAGGGCCTCCGAACACTGAAGCTTTCTTT.

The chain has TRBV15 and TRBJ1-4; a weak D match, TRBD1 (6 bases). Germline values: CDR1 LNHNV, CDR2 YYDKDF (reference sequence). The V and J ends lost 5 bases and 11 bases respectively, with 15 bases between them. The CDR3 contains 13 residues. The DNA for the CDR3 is TGTGCCACCAGCCCGCCCCAGGGGAGGAAACTGTTTTTT. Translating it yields CATSPPQGRKLFF.

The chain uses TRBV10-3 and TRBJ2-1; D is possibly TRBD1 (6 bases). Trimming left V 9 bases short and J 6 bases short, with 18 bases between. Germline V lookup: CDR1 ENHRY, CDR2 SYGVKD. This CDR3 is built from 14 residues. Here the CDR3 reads CAIKTGPEGNEQFF. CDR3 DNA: TGTGCCATTAAGACAGGCCCAGAAGGCAATGAGCAGTTCTTC.

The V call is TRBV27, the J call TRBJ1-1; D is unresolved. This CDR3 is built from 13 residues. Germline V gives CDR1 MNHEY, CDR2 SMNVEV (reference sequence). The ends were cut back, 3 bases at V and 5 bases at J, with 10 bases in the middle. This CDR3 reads CASSFLPLTEAFF. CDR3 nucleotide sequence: TGTGCCAGCAGTTTCCTCCCATTGACTGAAGCTTTCTTT.

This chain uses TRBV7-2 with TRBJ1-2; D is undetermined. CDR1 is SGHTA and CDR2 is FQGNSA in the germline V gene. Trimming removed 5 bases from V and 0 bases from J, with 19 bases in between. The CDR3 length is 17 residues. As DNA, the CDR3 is TGTGCCAGCAGCCCCGGTTTGTTGGGCCCGACTAACTATGGCTACACCTTC. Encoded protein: CASSPGLLGPTNYGYTF.